These 32 T cell receptor beta chains were all obtained from the same sample, sequenced in a study of monozygotic twins with inflammatory bowel disease. TCRdb processed the 5' RACE reads again and assigns one entry to each CDR3 protein, with no DNA. Recorded for this sample: about 380,000 distinct CDR3 sequences. The material sequenced was blood. Every receptor here comes from a human donor with ulcerative colitis or Crohn's disease, or a healthy co-twin of an affected twin (not recorded which).

The genes are TRBV12-3 or TRBV12-4 and TRBJ1-2. There are 15 residues in the CDR3. The CDR3 spells CASSRNPTANYGYTF.

V gene TRBV25-1 combines with J gene TRBJ1-5; TCRdb proposes TRBD1, but this gene call is untestable without DNA. This CDR3 contains 14 residues. Germline CDR1 and CDR2: MGHDK and SYGVNS. The CDR3 sequence is CAGRTGPNNQPQHF.

The V call is TRBV7-2, the J call TRBJ2-7. Germline V gene data show CDR1 as SGHTA and CDR2 as FQGNSA. CDR3 length: 14 amino acids. The CDR3 loop is CASSRAGAAYEQYF.

The V call is TRBV5-1, the J call TRBJ2-5; there is no DNA to check the TCRdb D call of TRBD2. Germline CDR1 is SGHRS and CDR2 is YFSETQ. The CDR3 totals 17 residues. The CDR3 sequence: CASSTGRLAGPQETQYF.

The V call is TRBV7-2, the J call TRBJ2-7; TCRdb indicates TRBD1, and absent DNA this call remains unverified. The CDR3 contains 14 residues. Looked up from germline, CDR1 is SGHTA and CDR2 is FQGNSA. The CDR3 region is CASSSTGYLGEQYF.

This chain joins TRBV12-3 or TRBV12-4 and TRBJ2-1; the TCRdb call, TRBD2, lacks DNA for checking. The CDR3 is 15 residues long. The CDR3: CASSSRTSGGSEQFF.

The rearrangement links TRBV19 to TRBJ2-2. Germline lookup yields CDR1 LNHDA and CDR2 SQIVND (reference sequence). This CDR3 has 12 amino acids. The chain's CDR3 is CASSRTTGELFF.

V is TRBV4-3 and J is TRBJ2-3; TCRdb returns TRBD1, unconfirmable since there is no DNA. This CDR3 is 19 amino acids long. From germline, CDR1 is LGHNA and CDR2 YSLEER. The CDR3 protein is CASSQDVSWAGNFPDTQYF.

The chain recombines TRBV10-3 with TRBJ2-6; the D call of TRBD2 rests on TCRdb alone, since no DNA is present to check it. The CDR3 consists of 17 residues. Germline V gives CDR1 ENHRY, CDR2 SYGVKD. CDR3 residues: CAIQPGLLSSGANVLTF.

The rearrangement joins TRBV10-3 to TRBJ2-7; the TCRdb D gene call, TRBD1, has no DNA to confirm it. There are 14 residues in the CDR3. Germline V gene lookup returns CDR1 ENHRY and CDR2 SYGVKD. The CDR3 region is CAISDQDTYYEQYF.

The chain links TRBV5-1 to TRBJ2-5; lacking DNA, the TRBD1 call made by TCRdb goes unchecked. Germline V CDR1 and CDR2: SGHRS, YFSETQ. This CDR3 region has 17 residues. This CDR3 is CASSLSGPGQGGETQYF.

V is TRBV7-6 and J is TRBJ2-7; TCRdb outputs TRBD2, but without DNA this stays unchecked. Germline V gene lookup returns CDR1 SGHVS and CDR2 FNYEAQ. The CDR3 length is 15 residues. The CDR3 loop is CASSLARGTAYEQYF.

The chain combines TRBV5-1 with TRBJ2-3; TCRdb picks TRBD2, but there is no DNA to check that call. This CDR3 is 15 amino acids long. The V gene's germline CDR1 is SGHRS and CDR2 YFSETQ. CDR3 in amino acids: CASSERGGLTDTQYF.

This chain links TRBV7-6 with TRBJ2-3; TCRdb's assignment of TRBD1 cannot be checked, as there is no DNA. CDR1 SGHVS and CDR2 FNYEAQ come from the germline V gene. This CDR3 comprises 16 residues. The CDR3 reads CASSPPRGLSTDTQYF. Looking up the rest from reference TRBV7-6 and TRBJ2-3 gives the full variable domain: GAGVSQSPRYKVTKRGQDVALRCDPISGHVSLYWYRQALGQGPEFLTYFNYEAQQDKSGLPNDRFSAERPEGSISTLTIQRTEQRDSAMYRCASSPPRGLSTDTQYFGPGTRLTVL.

The CDR3 sequence: CASSYFAGTYEQYF. The rearrangement links TRBV6-5 to TRBJ2-7; TCRdb reports TRBD2, a call that lacks DNA to check it against. The CDR3 has 14 amino acids. The germline V gene encodes CDR1 MNHEY and CDR2 SVGAGI.

V and J are TRBV7-3 and TRBJ1-1; TCRdb's assignment of TRBD1 cannot be checked, as there is no DNA. The CDR3 spans 13 residues. Germline assignment: CDR1 SGHTA and CDR2 FQGTGA. The CDR3 loop reads CASSTRTDTEAFF.

The chain links TRBV24-1 to TRBJ2-1; TCRdb's D call of TRBD2 is untestable without DNA. Germline CDR1 KGHDR, CDR2 SFDVKD. The CDR3 consists of 16 residues. CDR3 residues: CATSDPSGGARNEQFF.

The chain combines TRBV29-1 with TRBJ2-3; TCRdb gives TRBD1 as the D gene, but with no DNA this cannot be confirmed. The V gene's germline CDR1 is SQVTM and CDR2 ANQGSEA. The CDR3 has 18 amino acids. The CDR3 protein is CSVAGLAQPRLGTDTQYF.

The chain carries TRBV3-1 and TRBJ2-7; TCRdb gives TRBD1 as the D gene, but with no DNA this cannot be confirmed. From germline, CDR1 is LGHDT and CDR2 YNNKEL (reference sequence). The CDR3 contains 15 residues. The CDR3 spells CASSQDPTTGHGQYF.

J is TRBJ2-1 and V is TRBV30; without DNA, the TCRdb call of TRBD1 cannot be checked. CDR1 is GTSNPN, CDR2 SVGIG, per germline (reference sequence). The CDR3 consists of 15 residues. This chain's CDR3 is CAWSPGGGSYNEQFF.

V gene TRBV11-2 combines with J gene TRBJ2-7. The CDR3 covers 14 residues. The germline V gene encodes CDR1 SGHAT and CDR2 FQNNGV. CDR3 in amino acids: CASSQFGRYYEQYF.

The chain is built from TRBV19 and TRBJ2-5; TCRdb calls TRBD1, which cannot be checked without DNA. The length of the CDR3 is 15 residues. In germline, CDR1 is LNHDA, CDR2 SQIVND (reference sequence). CDR3 protein: CASSIGTGVVETQYF.

The chain is built from TRBV7-8 and TRBJ1-5. CDR3 length equals 14 residues. In germline, CDR1 is SGHVS, CDR2 FQNEAQ. This CDR3 reads CASSTLPGNQPQHF. The full variable domain, with the rest looked up from reference TRBV7-8 and TRBJ1-5, is GAGVSQSPRYKVAKRGQDVALRCDPISGHVSLFWYQQALGQGPEFLTYFQNEAQLDKSGLPSDRFFAERPEGSVSTLKIQRTQQEDSAVYLCASSTLPGNQPQHFGDGTRLSIL.

V gene TRBV2 combines with J gene TRBJ2-6. Per germline, CDR1 SNHLY and CDR2 FYNNEI. This CDR3 has 13 residues. The CDR3: CASRNSGANVLTF.

The genes are TRBV2 and TRBJ2-7; TCRdb lists TRBD1, though no DNA is available to test this call. The CDR3 loop spans 13 amino acids. Germline CDR1 reads SNHLY; CDR2 reads FYNNEI. The CDR3 region is CACQSETGVGQYF.

The chain employs TRBV9 and TRBJ1-1; TCRdb returns TRBD1, unconfirmable since there is no DNA. The germline gives CDR1 SGDLS, CDR2 YYNGEE. CDR3 length: 16 residues. The CDR3 loop reads CASSVVPGSGVGEAFF.

V and J are TRBV5-1 and TRBJ2-3; TCRdb's D call of TRBD2 is untestable without DNA. The germline V gene has CDR1 SGHRS and CDR2 YFSETQ. The CDR3 sequence is 16 residues long. CDR3 loop: CASSARLVTSTDTQYF. The whole variable domain, remainder taken from reference TRBV5-1 and TRBJ2-3, is KAGVTQTPRYLIKTRGQQVTLSCSPISGHRSVSWYQQTPGQGLQFLFEYFSETQRNKGNFPGRFSGRQFSNSRSEMNVSTLELGDSALYLCASSARLVTSTDTQYFGPGTRLTVL.

The chain has TRBV4-1 and TRBJ1-4; with no DNA, the TCRdb D assignment of TRBD1 cannot be verified. This CDR3 contains 14 residues. Germline loops: CDR1 MGHRA, CDR2 YSYEKL. This CDR3 is CASSQVLGDEKLFF.

This chain connects TRBV12-3 or TRBV12-4 to TRBJ1-1. CDR3 length equals 14 residues. CDR3 sequence reads: CASSFWLKNTEAFF.

The chain recombines TRBV29-1 with TRBJ1-4. The germline V gene encodes CDR1 SQVTM and CDR2 ANQGSEA. There are 14 residues in the CDR3. CDR3 protein: CSVDPRGVHEKLFF.

The V call is TRBV20-1, the J call TRBJ2-7; the TCRdb D gene call, TRBD1, has no DNA to confirm it. Germline CDR1 is DFQATT and CDR2 is SNEGSKA (reference sequence). CDR3 length: 12 amino acids. This CDR3 reads CSASARVYEQYF.

The chain carries TRBV20-1 and TRBJ2-7; the D call from TCRdb, TRBD1, cannot be confirmed without DNA. The CDR3 length is 11 residues. Per germline, CDR1 DFQATT and CDR2 SNEGSKA (reference sequence). CDR3 region: CSAMPQGQQYF.